This T cell receptor (beta chain) was obtained from a study of CD4 T cells in relation to SARS-CoV-2 and coronaviruses. V was shortened by 7 bases and J by 4 bases, with 11 bases between the two germline ends. Germline loops: CDR1 GTSNPN, CDR2 SVGIG (reference sequence). CDR3 length: 12 residues. Generated by immunoSEQ multiplex PCR, the TCRdb table keeps only in-frame clones and is missing some. Of more than 15,000 clones listed, around 73% are singletons. Concerning this clone itself: The target antigen is unknown.

Unexposed donor CD4+ T cells date from about 2011-2018, before the COVID-19 pandemic. CD4+ T cells were isolated from the cells after 10 days of culture. The chain employs TRBV30 and TRBJ1-5; D remains unclear. The clonotype was recovered from a human donor in good health. Sequenced sample: CD4+ T cells from PBMCs, cultured in vitro. This CDR3 is CAYGLKNQPQHF. The CDR3 DNA is TGTGCCTACGGACTCAAGAATCAGCCCCAGCATTTT. The full variable domain, in which reference TRBV30 and TRBJ1-5 provide the parts outside the CDR3, is SQTIHQWPATLVQPVGSPLSLECTVEGTSNPNLYWYRQAAGRGLQLLFYSVGIGQISSEVPQNLSASRPQDRQFILSSKKLLLSDSGFYLCAYGLKNQPQHFGDGTRLSIL.